This TCR beta chain was sequenced for a study of human T cells and chemical hapten exposure. Study-wide background: Upper-back patch tests with 0.01% DPC were read at 6 days. Recorded diagnoses among the mostly female patients were alopecia areata, totalis or universalis.

Library construction involved attaching unique molecular identifiers to individual cDNA molecules, which allowed quantitative, reproducible TCR counting. TCRdb recomputed calls from the RACE reads with MiXCR, one row per CDR3 protein. This table has 85,000 or so distinct CDR3 sequences, about 10% appearing once. The time point here: patch test 1, 2 weeks after DPC sensitization. As to treatment: therapeutic diphenylcyclopropenone sensitization with weekly scalp DPC. Notes on this clonotype: Its target is not known.

V shed 1 base, J shed 0 bases, and the junction held 0 bases outside the gene matches. The length of the CDR3 is 15 residues. Per germline, CDR1 SGHRS and CDR2 YFSETQ. Findings and limits, study-wide: Sensitizing to DPC left TCRs with a frequency above 1 in 1000 unaltered.

The chain combines TRBV5-1 with TRBJ2-5; TRBD2 aligns across 10 bases. Sequencing was performed on whole blood, taken in connection with sensitization to the hapten diphenylcyclopropenone (DPC). The source is a woman aged 45 to 65 with alopecia areata. Some clones in this sample may be carry-over from other donors' samples. CDR3 in amino acids: CASSLTSGNQETQYF. DNA of the CDR3: TGCGCCAGCAGCTTGACTAGCGGGAACCAAGAGACCCAGTACTTC.